One and the same sample provided the 22 T cell receptor beta chains below, sequenced in a study of tissue T cells after allogeneic stem cell transplantation. The method was immunoSEQ multiplex PCR; TCRdb's version includes in-frame clones alone and lacks a portion of them. The sample records some 48,000 clones, over 65% being singletons. The specimen sequenced was sorted cells pooled from one or two spleens. These receptors all stem from a pool of C57BL/6 mice in good health.

This clone occurred once. Gene names are mouse gene names. The covered CDR3 bases are TGTGCCAGCAGCTCGGGACTGGGGGGGCGCGAACAGTAC. Translating gives CASSSGLGGREQY. The entire CDR3 is CASSSGLGGREQYF. The gene calls are TRBV3 and TRBJ2-7; 14 positions match TRBD2. The sequenced fragment ends 1 residue before the CDR3 boundary, so the rest is inferred from the germline J gene. With V trimmed by 4 bases and J by 7 bases, 3 bases remained unmatched. CDR1 and CDR2 (germline): SNHLY, FYNGKV (reference sequence). The CDR3 runs 14 residues.

Turning to this clone: Genes and germline come from the mouse. From the germline J gene comes the end of the CDR3, since the read stops 1 residue before it. The chain employs TRBV16 and TRBJ2-5, with D possibly matching TRBD1 (5 bases). V lost 5 bases, J lost 0 bases, and 6 bases lay in between. CDR3 length: 13 residues. The V gene's germline CDR1 is SGHSA and CDR2 FRNQAP. CDR3 in amino acids: CASSDSNQDTQYF. The covered CDR3 bases are TGTGCAAGCAGCGACAGTAACCAAGACACCCAGTAC.

With respect to this clone: Here the gene names and germline are mouse. The read ends 1 residue before the CDR3 terminus; that terminus is restored from the germline J gene. This chain joins TRBV3 and TRBJ1-2; tentatively, D is TRBD1 (6 bases). The V and J ends lost 4 bases and 3 bases respectively, with 9 bases between them. Germline V lookup: CDR1 SNHLY, CDR2 FYNGKV (reference sequence). The CDR3 is 13 amino acids. The part of the CDR3 DNA that was read is TGTGCCAGCAGCTCCTCAGGGGACTCCGACTACACC. It codes for CASSSSGDSDYT. The CDR3, in full, reads CASSSSGDSDYTF.

Notes on this clone: Mouse gene names apply. The missing CDR3 end, 1 residue past where the read stops, is filled in from the germline J gene. This rearrangement joins TRBV2 to TRBJ2-5, with 10 positions matching TRBD2. This CDR3 is built from 18 residues. Per germline, CDR1 LGHNA and CDR2 YSYQKL. After removal of 2 bases from V and 0 bases from J, the junction contained 8 bases not matched to a gene. The CDR3 sequence: CASSQLPGLGINQDTQYF. Partial CDR3 DNA: TGTGCCAGCAGCCAACTCCCGGGACTGGGGATTAACCAAGACACCCAGTAC.

With respect to this clone: Mouse gene names apply. The read falls 1 residue short of the CDR3 end, and the missing part is taken from the germline J gene. This chain uses TRBV12-2 with TRBJ1-3, with 9 bases fitting TRBD1. There are 16 residues in the CDR3. J was trimmed by 0 bases and V by 0 bases; bases with no gene match: 2. The germline gives CDR1 SGHLS, CDR2 HYDKME. The CDR3 region is CASSLDRGFSGNTLYF. The part of the CDR3 DNA that was read is TGTGCCAGCTCTCTCGACAGGGGGTTTTCTGGAAATACGCTCTAT.

As concerns this clone: Germline and genes here are mouse. The CDR3 is cut off 1 residue early in the read; its end comes from the germline J gene. The chain couples TRBV12-2 to TRBJ2-2; 9 bases match TRBD1. The CDR3 consists of 16 residues. Looked up from germline, CDR1 is SGHLS and CDR2 is HYDKME. The junction had 1 base not matched to a gene; V was cut back by 0 bases and J by 0 bases. The chain's CDR3 is CASSLGDRANTGQLYF. The sequenced part of the CDR3 DNA is TGTGCCAGCTCTCTCGGGGACAGGGCAAACACCGGGCAGCTCTAC.

As regards this clone: Gene and germline names: mouse. The CDR3 is CASRTENTLYF. CDR3 DNA (partial): TGTGCCAGCAGGACAGAAAACACCTTGTAC. The V and J genes are TRBV13-3 and TRBJ2-4; possibly TRBD1 for D (5 bases). The read finishes 1 residue shy of the CDR3 end, and the germline J gene is used to complete it. CDR3 length equals 11 residues. V lost 5 bases and J lost 4, with 5 bases in between. Germline CDR1 reads NNHDY; CDR2 reads SYVADS.

On this clone: Mouse gene names and germline throughout. The DNA ends 1 residue before the CDR3 does, and the rest of the CDR3 is filled in from the germline J gene. This chain uses TRBV1 with TRBJ2-4; D is perhaps TRBD1 (6 bases). V gave up 3 bases and J gave up 1 base, with 11 bases separating them. The CDR3 covers 15 residues. Looked up from germline, CDR1 is NSQYPW and CDR2 is LRSPGD (reference sequence). The sequenced CDR3 bases are TGCACCTGCAGTGCCCACAGGGAGGGTCAAAACACCTTGTAC. Translation gives CTCSAHREGQNTLY. The whole CDR3 protein is CTCSAHREGQNTLYF.

With regard to this clone: Genes here carry mouse names. The read finishes 1 residue shy of the CDR3 end, and the germline J gene is used to complete it. The V call is TRBV2, the J call TRBJ1-3; 9 bases line up with TRBD1. CDR1 is LGHNA, CDR2 YSYQKL, per germline. The CDR3 is 15 residues long. V was clipped by 3 bases and J by 4 bases; unmatched bases: 4. Partial CDR3 DNA: TGTGCCAGCAGCCAGCCCGGGACAGGGGGAAATACGCTCTAT. This sequence encodes CASSQPGTGGNTLY. The full CDR3 reads CASSQPGTGGNTLYF.

On this clone itself: All gene names here are mouse names. The CDR3 extends 1 residue past the end of the read, so its final part is completed from the germline J gene. The chain has TRBV2 and TRBJ1-3; 8 nucleotides line up with TRBD1. CDR1 is LGHNA and CDR2 is YSYQKL in the germline V gene. V lost 4 bases, J lost 1 base, and 0 bases stayed unmatched. The CDR3 is 14 amino acids. CDR3 bases read: TGTGCCAGCAGCCGGACAGGGTCTGGAAATACGCTCTAT. Its protein is CASSRTGSGNTLY. The whole CDR3 protein reads CASSRTGSGNTLYF.

A word on this clone: Gene names and germline refer to mouse. The sequenced fragment ends 1 residue before the CDR3 boundary, so the rest is inferred from the germline J gene. This chain uses TRBV2 with TRBJ1-5; 10 bases align to TRBD1. The germline V gene has CDR1 LGHNA and CDR2 YSYQKL. The CDR3 sequence is 15 residues long. The trim removed 4 bases at V and 5 bases at J, leaving 5 bases unmatched. The DNA read from the CDR3 is TGTGCCAGCAGCCCCCCCGGGACAGGGGACCAGGCTCCGCTT. It encodes CASSPPGTGDQAPL. The CDR3 in full is CASSPPGTGDQAPLF.

Turning to this clone: Germline and genes: mouse. Coverage ceases 1 residue before the CDR3 finishes, and the germline J gene fills in the end. The chain is built from TRBV13-3 and TRBJ2-2, with TRBD1 matching over 9 bases. J gave up 1 base and V 3 bases, and 4 bases lay outside the gene matches. Germline CDR1 is NNHDY and CDR2 is SYVADS. The CDR3 totals 16 residues. CDR3: CASSVPGQGNTGQLYF. The CDR3 DNA, read in part, is TGTGCCAGCAGTGTCCCGGGACAGGGAAACACCGGGCAGCTCTAC.

Comments on this clone: Mouse gene names and germline throughout. The read ends 1 residue before the CDR3 terminus; that terminus is restored from the germline J gene. The V gene is TRBV1, the J gene TRBJ1-1, with D perhaps matching TRBD1 (5 bases). Between the trimmed V and J ends, which lost 1 base and 4 bases, there was a span of 10 bases. Germline CDR1 NSQYPW, CDR2 LRSPGD (reference sequence). This CDR3 region has 14 residues. CDR3 bases read: TGCACCTGCAGTGCAGCCAGGGTCGGCACAGAAGTCTTC. Amino acid sequence: CTCSAARVGTEVF. The whole CDR3 sequence reads CTCSAARVGTEVFF.

This clone was seen more than once but under ten times. Genes and germline are mouse. The sequenced fragment ends 1 residue before the CDR3 boundary, so the rest is inferred from the germline J gene. The chain has TRBV3 and TRBJ2-7; 7 nucleotides align to TRBD2. There are 14 residues in the CDR3. Germline V lookup: CDR1 SNHLY, CDR2 FYNGKV (reference sequence). V dropped 0 bases and J dropped 4; count of bases not matched to a gene: 3. The sequenced CDR3 bases are TGTGCCAGCAGCTTAGCGGTCTGGGGGTATGAACAGTAC. Protein product: CASSLAVWGYEQY. The complete CDR3 reads CASSLAVWGYEQYF.

In the case of this clone: Any gene name here is a mouse gene name. The read ends 1 residue early relative to the CDR3; the germline J gene fills the gap. This chain connects TRBV14 to TRBJ1-2, with D maybe TRBD1 (5 bases). The V end was cut by 6 bases, the J end by 2 bases, with 11 bases between. The CDR3 contains 13 residues. Per the germline V gene, CDR1 is SGHDT and CDR2 is FRDEAV. CDR3 DNA, as far as it was read: TGTGCCAGCACTCTGGCAGGGAACTCCGACTACACC. Translated: CASTLAGNSDYT. The whole CDR3 reads CASTLAGNSDYTF.

To note about this clone: The germline and genes are mouse ones. The CDR3 end falls 1 residue outside the read, so it is completed with the germline J gene. This chain links TRBV13-1 with TRBJ2-4; D remains unclear. CDR1 is NSHNY and CDR2 is SYGAGN in the germline V gene. The CDR3 spans 13 residues. V was pared by 0 bases and J by 1 base, with 3 bases between. The part of the CDR3 DNA that was read is TGTGCCAGCAGTGATGGAGGTCAAAACACCTTGTAC. Protein sequence: CASSDGGQNTLY. The full-length CDR3 reads as CASSDGGQNTLYF.

As to this clone: Genes and germline are mouse. Read sequence stops 1 residue before the CDR3 end, and the germline J gene provides the missing end. V and J are TRBV29 and TRBJ2-5; D may match TRBD1 or TRBD2 (6 bases each). Germline V lookup: CDR1 MSHET, CDR2 SYDVDS. V lost 1 base and J 5 bases, leaving 13 bases between the germline ends. This CDR3 has 15 amino acids. CDR3 in amino acids: CASSLLGEGGDTQYF. The CDR3 bases that were read are TGTGCTAGCAGTTTATTGGGGGAAGGGGGAGACACCCAGTAC.

This clone was seen a few times. Germline and genes here are mouse. The read ends 1 residue shy of where the CDR3 ends; the end is completed using the germline J gene. This chain uses TRBV13-2 with TRBJ2-7; TRBD1 might be the D (6 bases). The CDR3 loop spans 13 amino acids. The germline V gene has CDR1 NNHNN and CDR2 SYGAGS (reference sequence). With 3 bases removed from V and 0 bases from J, the gap between germline ends came to 7 bases. The covered CDR3 bases are TGTGCCAGCGGTGCAGGGGCCTCCTATGAACAGTAC. It encodes CASGAGASYEQY. The whole CDR3 protein is CASGAGASYEQYF.

Remarks on this clone: Gene and germline names: mouse. The read falls 1 residue short of the CDR3 end, and the missing part is taken from the germline J gene. The V gene is TRBV1, the J gene TRBJ1-2; D perhaps matches TRBD1 (6 bases). The CDR3 covers 14 residues. Germline lookup yields CDR1 NSQYPW and CDR2 LRSPGD (reference sequence). V gave up 3 bases and J gave up 0 bases, with 8 bases separating them. The CDR3 loop reads CTCSADRSNSDYTF. The sequenced part of the CDR3 DNA is TGCACCTGCAGTGCGGACAGATCAAACTCCGACTACACC.

This clone occurred a few times. Gene names denote mouse genes. Sequencing ends 1 residue short of the CDR3 end; the germline J gene provides the rest. The chain employs TRBV5 and TRBJ2-7, with D tentatively TRBD1 (6 bases). Trimming shortened V by 4 bases and J by 3 bases, and 10 bases separated the two germline ends. Germline loops: CDR1 LGHNA, CDR2 YNLKQL (reference sequence). This CDR3 has 13 amino acids. This CDR3 is CASSPPGHYEQYF. The CDR3 bases that were read are TGTGCCAGCAGCCCTCCGGGACACTATGAACAGTAC.

As to this clone: The listed genes are named as in mouse. The read terminates 1 residue ahead of where the CDR3 ends, so the germline J gene completes it. The J gene is TRBJ2-1, the V gene TRBV13-2, with D perhaps matching TRBD1 (6 bases). The germline CDR1 and CDR2 sequences are NNHNN and SYGAGS (reference sequence). The CDR3 runs to 12 residues. Deletions cut 5 bases from V and 4 bases from J, with 7 bases between. The CDR3 DNA, read in part, is TGTGCCAGCGGGGGACAATATGCTGAGCAGTTC. It codes for CASGGQYAEQF. The CDR3 in its entirety is CASGGQYAEQFF.

Concerning this clone itself: The genes and germline here are from mouse. The CDR3 end lies 1 residue beyond the end of the read and is filled in from the germline J gene. The chain is built from TRBV2 and TRBJ2-5; 7 bases are a match to TRBD2. Germline trimming cut 0 bases from V and 6 bases from J; bases unmatched to any gene: 6. CDR1 and CDR2 from the germline V gene are LGHNA and YSYQKL. The CDR3 totals 15 residues. Incomplete CDR3 DNA: TGTGCCAGCAGCCAAGATCTAGGCTGGGGGGACACCCAGTAC. Amino acids: CASSQDLGWGDTQY. The CDR3 reads in full as CASSQDLGWGDTQYF.